The clone carrying this T cell receptor beta chain was recorded many times. Its antigen is not identified. The data originate from a study of T cell repertoires in cytomegalovirus infection. Study information: Researchers turned to recently identified HLA-C-restricted CMV epitopes as well as well-studied HLA-B-restricted ones. Public TCR beta signatures provided an indication of both CMV infection and a matching HLA type.

Study-wide findings and caveats: CMV-specific TCR beta clonotypes restricted by HLA-C were the ones dominating the ex vivo response. The study identified carriers of CMV plus the relevant HLA from cumulative public TCR beta family frequency.

TCRdb called the reads again in MiXCR, with one record for every CDR3 protein. The table lists around 69,000 distinct CDR3 sequences, roughly 28% of them singletons. The CDR3 totals 16 residues. Germline V gives CDR1 SGHAT, CDR2 FQNNGV. The ends were cut back, 4 bases at V and 6 bases at J, with 18 bases in the middle. V and J are TRBV11-2 and TRBJ2-2, with D possibly TRBD2 on 6 matching bases. This specimen was CD8+ T cells from cultured PBMCs, taken from culture after CMV antigen stimulation. The sequence derives from a human donor in good health (CMV status not recorded). Some clones in this sample may be carry-over from other donors' samples. DNA of the CDR3: TGTGCCAGCAGCTGGCTCGGGGGAGGAGAAGCCGGGGAGCTGTTTTTT. Residues: CASSWLGGGEAGELFF.